These T cell receptor beta chains were read from a single sample in a study of blood T cell repertoires in COVID-19. The data were produced by immunoSEQ multiplex PCR, yet TCRdb's version contains in-frame clones alone and is incomplete. Seen here are roughly 87,000 clones, roughly 80% observed once, and the top ten hold roughly 4.2%. Sequenced input: peripheral blood. These receptors originate from a woman between 45 and 65 years old with acute or convalescent COVID-19. CDR3s include the opening cysteine and the closing phenylalanine or tryptophan. Fields, in order: J gene, D gene, clone size, V gene, CDR3 protein, CDR3 DNA. A D gene is named only where the DNA matches it firmly. Size is omitted from some rows. Given values are once, few, many or a class for expanded clones.

TRBJ1-1	TRBD1	NA	TRBV19	CASRTSGGGRTEAFF	TGTGCCAGTAGAACTTCAGGGGGAGGTCGTACTGAAGCTTTCTTT
TRBJ2-5	NA	once	TRBV29-1	CSVESRGLQETQYF	TGCAGCGTTGAGTCTAGAGGTTTGCAGGAGACCCAGTACTTC
TRBJ1-1	NA	NA	TRBV5-6	CASSWDRGEAFF	TGTGCCAGCAGCTGGGATAGGGGGGAAGCTTTCTTT
TRBJ2-5	TRBD2	NA	TRBV28	CATRGNGGARETQYF	TGTGCCACTCGAGGGAACGGGGGGGCGCGGGAGACCCAGTACTTC
TRBJ1-2	TRBD1	once	TRBV7-9	CASSLQGAYGYTF	TGTGCCAGCAGCTTACAGGGGGCCTATGGCTACACCTTC
TRBJ2-2	NA	NA	TRBV19	CASSEGWGPANTGELFF	TGTGCCAGTAGTGAGGGGTGGGGGCCCGCGAACACCGGGGAGCTGTTTTTT
TRBJ1-1	NA	NA	TRBV5-1	CASRPSGNTEAFF	TGCGCCAGCAGACCCTCAGGGAACACTGAAGCTTTCTTT
TRBJ1-3	TRBD1	few	TRBV27	CASSPRDRGPGNTIYF	TGTGCCAGCAGTCCCAGAGACAGGGGGCCTGGAAACACCATATATTTT
TRBJ2-2	TRBD1	once	TRBV11-3	CASSPDRGERELFF	TGTGCCAGCAGCCCGGACAGGGGGGAGCGGGAGCTGTTTTTT
TRBJ2-7	NA	NA	TRBV5-1	CASSLEGGLEQYF	TGCGCCAGCAGCTTAGAGGGGGGGCTCGAGCAGTACTTC
TRBJ2-5	TRBD1	NA	TRBV7-9	CASSTPTGVRETQYF	TGTGCCAGCAGCACCCCGACAGGGGTTAGGGAGACCCAGTACTTC
TRBJ2-2	TRBD2	NA	TRBV4-2	CASSQEMSSGGAGELFF	TGTGCCAGCAGCCAAGAAATGTCTAGCGGGGGGGCCGGGGAGCTGTTTTTT
TRBJ2-3	NA	NA	TRBV5-1	CASSFLTGTDTQYF	TGCGCCAGCAGTTTCTTGACAGGCACAGATACGCAGTATTTT
TRBJ2-7	NA	few	TRBV5-1	CASSRNGGSGYEQYF	TGCGCCAGCAGCAGAAACGGGGGTTCGGGCTACGAGCAGTACTTC
TRBJ2-7	NA	NA	TRBV4-1	CASSGNSYEQYF	TGCGCCAGCTCCGGGAACTCCTACGAGCAGTACTTC
TRBJ2-3	NA	NA	TRBV19	CASSTGAGTDTQYF	TGTGCCAGTAGTACAGGGGCAGGCACAGATACGCAGTATTTT
TRBJ1-1	NA	NA	TRBV9	CASSVGPQGLNTEAFF	TGTGCCAGCAGCGTAGGCCCTCAGGGTCTGAACACTGAAGCTTTCTTT
TRBJ1-5	NA	NA	TRBV5-6	CASRPTGLLQPQHF	TGTGCCAGCAGGCCGACGGGTTTGCTTCAGCCCCAGCATTTT
TRBJ1-2	TRBD1	NA	TRBV6-5	CASRQGQSQNYGYTF	TGTGCCAGCAGACAGGGACAGTCCCAAAACTATGGCTACACCTTC
TRBJ1-4	NA	NA	TRBV2	CASSDIGATNEKLFF	TGTGCCAGCAGTGACATCGGGGCAACTAATGAAAAACTGTTTTTT
TRBJ2-5	NA	NA	TRBV2	CASSVWPQETQYF	TGTGCCAGCAGTGTCTGGCCCCAAGAGACCCAGTACTTC
TRBJ1-5	TRBD1	NA	TRBV18	CASSRGTGVNQPQHF	TGTGCCAGCTCACGCGGGACAGGGGTGAATCAGCCCCAGCATTTT
TRBJ1-1	NA	NA	TRBV3-1/TRBV3-2	CASSQTGGMNTEAFF	TGTGCCAGCAGCCAAACTGGGGGCATGAACACTGAAGCTTTCTTT
TRBJ2-3	NA	NA	TRBV2	CASSLRGDTDTQYF	TGTGCCAGCAGCCTCCGGGGAGACACAGATACGCAGTATTTT
TRBJ2-6	NA	NA	TRBV28	CASSLGGSGANVLTF	TGTGCCAGCAGTTTAGGAGGGTCTGGGGCCAACGTCCTGACTTTC
TRBJ1-2	NA	once	TRBV10-2	CASSPGLLNNYGYTF	TGCGCCAGCAGTCCGGGACTCCTAAATAACTATGGCTACACCTTC
TRBJ2-7	NA	NA	TRBV27	CASSLRGNGEQYF	TGTGCCAGCAGTTTAAGGGGGAATGGCGAGCAGTACTTC
TRBJ1-3	NA	NA	TRBV12-3/TRBV12-4	CASSDRGNTIYF	TGTGCCAGCAGTGACAGGGGAAACACCATATATTTT
TRBJ1-3	NA	NA	TRBV7-2	CASSRGTGSGNTIYF	TGTGCCAGCAGCCGCGGGACCGGCTCTGGAAACACCATATATTTT
TRBJ1-4	NA	NA	TRBV19	CASRFSGVEKLFF	TGTGCCAGTAGATTCTCGGGGGTTGAAAAACTGTTTTTT
TRBJ1-2	TRBD1	NA	TRBV3-1/TRBV3-2	CASSQARGLNYGYTF	TGTGCCAGCAGCCAAGCGAGGGGGCTAAACTATGGCTACACCTTC
TRBJ1-4	TRBD1	NA	TRBV7-9	CASSDPMLGGTGDEKLFF	TGTGCCAGCAGCGACCCAATGCTAGGGGGGACAGGAGATGAAAAACTGTTTTTT
TRBJ1-5	NA	NA	TRBV6-2/TRBV6-3	CASSLGLVNQPQHF	TGTGCCAGCAGTTTGGGCCTTGTTAATCAGCCCCAGCATTTT
TRBJ1-6	NA	NA	TRBV4-3	CASSQDENSESPLHF	TGCGCCAGCAGCCAAGATGAGAATAGCGAATCACCCCTCCACTTT
TRBJ2-2	NA	NA	TRBV6-5	CASSYSDLYTGELFF	TGTGCCAGCAGTTACTCGGACTTATACACCGGGGAGCTGTTTTTT
TRBJ1-2	TRBD1	NA	TRBV28	CASSLTGGLYGYTF	TGTGCCAGCAGTTTAACAGGGGGGTTATATGGCTACACCTTC
TRBJ2-7	NA	NA	TRBV2	CASTYRAQGEQYF	TGTGCCAGTACTTACAGGGCCCAGGGCGAGCAGTACTTC
TRBJ2-1	NA	few	TRBV20-1	CSASWGVGQFF	TGCAGTGCTTCCTGGGGGGTTGGGCAGTTCTTC
TRBJ2-5	TRBD2	NA	TRBV7-2	CASSLQRGPQETQYF	TGTGCCAGCAGCCTTCAGCGGGGACCCCAAGAGACCCAGTACTTC
TRBJ2-1	TRBD1	NA	TRBV5-1	CASSPRTGRGYNEQFF	TGCGCCAGCAGCCCCCGGACAGGGCGAGGCTACAATGAGCAGTTCTTC
TRBJ2-3	NA	NA	TRBV7-2	CASSHTDTQYF	TGTGCCAGCAGCCACACAGATACGCAGTATTTT
TRBJ1-2	NA	NA	TRBV7-2	CASSLNSRGGGYTF	TGTGCCAGCAGCTTAAATTCTCGGGGGGGTGGCTACACCTTC
TRBJ1-1	NA	NA	TRBV5-1	CASSLDLSISTEAFF	TGCGCCAGCAGCTTGGATCTCTCTATAAGTACTGAAGCTTTCTTT
TRBJ2-3	TRBD2	NA	TRBV5-4	CASSLDLAGGIGDTQYF	TGTGCCAGCAGCTTGGACCTAGCGGGGGGCATAGGAGATACGCAGTATTTT
TRBJ1-2	TRBD1	few	TRBV7-8	CASSSRETGDGYTF	TGTGCCAGCAGCTCCCGAGAGACAGGGGATGGCTACACCTTC
TRBJ2-3	TRBD1	once	TRBV10-3	CAIRGGDEDTQYF	TGTGCCATCAGAGGGGGCGATGAGGATACGCAGTATTTT
TRBJ2-5	NA	NA	TRBV11-3	CASSLRGRALQETQYF	TGTGCCAGCAGCTTAAGAGGCAGGGCTCTTCAAGAGACCCAGTACTTC
TRBJ1-2	TRBD1	NA	TRBV18	CASSFPGQGAIRGYTF	TGTGCCAGCTCATTTCCGGGACAGGGGGCGATCCGTGGCTACACCTTC
TRBJ2-1	TRBD1	NA	TRBV28	CASSFGRGQGYNEQFF	TGTGCCAGCAGTTTCGGTAGGGGACAGGGCTACAATGAGCAGTTCTTC
TRBJ1-4	TRBD1	NA	TRBV29-1	CSVDDRVEEKLFF	TGCAGCGTCGATGACAGGGTGGAGGAAAAACTGTTTTTT
TRBJ2-7	NA	NA	TRBV5-1	CASSWSPMAQGQSYEQYF	TGCGCCAGCAGCTGGTCTCCTATGGCCCAGGGTCAATCCTACGAGCAGTACTTC
TRBJ1-5	NA	NA	TRBV5-6	CASSFGDGAQPQHF	TGTGCCAGCAGCTTCGGGGATGGTGCTCAGCCCCAGCATTTT
TRBJ1-1	TRBD1	NA	TRBV7-9	CASSTRDRGPDTEAFF	TGTGCCAGCAGCACACGGGACAGGGGCCCAGACACTGAAGCTTTCTTT
TRBJ1-1	NA	NA	TRBV2	CASSPLGPQGTEAFF	TGTGCCAGCAGTCCCCTAGGCCCCCAAGGTACTGAAGCTTTCTTT
TRBJ1-3	NA	NA	TRBV6-7	CASSPPLTGYHTIYF	TGTGCCAGCAGTCCTCCCCTGACAGGTTACCACACCATATATTTT
TRBJ2-7	TRBD1	NA	TRBV28	CASSRQGVTYEQYF	TGTGCCAGCAGTCGACAGGGAGTCACCTACGAGCAGTACTTC
TRBJ1-1	NA	NA	TRBV19	CASGTRSTEAFF	TGTGCCAGTGGTACGAGGTCTACTGAAGCTTTCTTT
TRBJ2-1	NA	NA	TRBV7-9	CASSPERAPVGNEQFF	TGTGCCAGCAGCCCAGAGAGGGCCCCTGTGGGCAATGAGCAGTTCTTC